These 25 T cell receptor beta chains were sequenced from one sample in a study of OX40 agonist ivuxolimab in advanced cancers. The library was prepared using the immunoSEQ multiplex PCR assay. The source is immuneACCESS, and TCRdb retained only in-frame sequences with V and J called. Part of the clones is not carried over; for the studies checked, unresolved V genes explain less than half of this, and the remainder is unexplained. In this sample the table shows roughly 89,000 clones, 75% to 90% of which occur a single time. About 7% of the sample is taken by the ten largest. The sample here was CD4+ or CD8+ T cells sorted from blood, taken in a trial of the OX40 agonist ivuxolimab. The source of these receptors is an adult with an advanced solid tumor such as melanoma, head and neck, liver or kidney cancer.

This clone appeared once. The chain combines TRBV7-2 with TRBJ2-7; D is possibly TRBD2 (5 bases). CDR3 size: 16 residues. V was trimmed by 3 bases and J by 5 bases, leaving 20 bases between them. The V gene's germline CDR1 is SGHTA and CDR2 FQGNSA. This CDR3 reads CASSLRVPHTVDEQYF. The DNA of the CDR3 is TGTGCCAGCAGCTTGCGGGTTCCTCATACCGTAGACGAGCAGTACTTC.

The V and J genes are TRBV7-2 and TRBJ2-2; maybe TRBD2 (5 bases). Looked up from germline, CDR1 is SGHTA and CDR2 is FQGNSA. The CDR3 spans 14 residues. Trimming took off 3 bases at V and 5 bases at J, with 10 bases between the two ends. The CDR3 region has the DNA TGTGCCAGCAGCTTTAGCGTCTTTACCGGGGAGCTGTTTTTT. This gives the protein CASSFSVFTGELFF.

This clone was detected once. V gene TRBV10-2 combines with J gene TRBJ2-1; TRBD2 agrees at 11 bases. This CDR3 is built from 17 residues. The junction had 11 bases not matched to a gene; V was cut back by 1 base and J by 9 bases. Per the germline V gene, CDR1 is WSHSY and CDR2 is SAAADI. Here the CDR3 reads CASSEYLAGGPKGEQFF. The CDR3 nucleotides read TGCGCCAGCAGTGAGTATTTAGCGGGAGGGCCCAAGGGTGAGCAGTTCTTC.

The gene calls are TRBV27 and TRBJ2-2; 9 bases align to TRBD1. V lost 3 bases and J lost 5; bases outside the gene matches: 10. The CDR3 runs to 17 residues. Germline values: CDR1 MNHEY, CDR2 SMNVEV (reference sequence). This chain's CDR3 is CASSFLQGAEGTGELFF. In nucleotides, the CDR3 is TGTGCCAGCAGTTTCTTACAGGGGGCTGAGGGTACCGGGGAGCTGTTTTTT.

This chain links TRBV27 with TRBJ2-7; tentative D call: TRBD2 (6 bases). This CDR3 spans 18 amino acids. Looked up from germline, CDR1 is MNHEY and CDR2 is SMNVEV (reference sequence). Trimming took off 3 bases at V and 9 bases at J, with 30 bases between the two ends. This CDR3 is CASSLRFYGWEEGRWQYF. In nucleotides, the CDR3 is TGTGCCAGCAGTTTGAGGTTCTACGGATGGGAGGAGGGCCGGTGGCAGTACTTC.

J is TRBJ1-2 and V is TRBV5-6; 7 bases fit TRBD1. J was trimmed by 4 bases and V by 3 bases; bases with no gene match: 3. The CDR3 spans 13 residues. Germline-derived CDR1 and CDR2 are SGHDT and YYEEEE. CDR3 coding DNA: TGTGCCAGCAGCTCGGGACAGCCCTATGGCTACACCTTC. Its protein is CASSSGQPYGYTF.

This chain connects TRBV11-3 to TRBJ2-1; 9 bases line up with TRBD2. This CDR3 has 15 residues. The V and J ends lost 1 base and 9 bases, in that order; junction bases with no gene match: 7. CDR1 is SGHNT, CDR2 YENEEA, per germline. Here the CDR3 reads CASSLVIAGVGEQFF. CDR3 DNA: TGTGCCAGCAGCTTAGTAATAGCGGGAGTGGGTGAGCAGTTCTTC.

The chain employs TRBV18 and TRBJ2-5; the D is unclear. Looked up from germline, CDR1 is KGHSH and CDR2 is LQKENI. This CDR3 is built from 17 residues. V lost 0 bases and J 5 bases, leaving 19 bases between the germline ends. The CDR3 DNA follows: TGTGCCAGCTCACCACCAAGTTTCGGGTTATTGGAGGAGACCCAGTACTTC. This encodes CASSPPSFGLLEETQYF. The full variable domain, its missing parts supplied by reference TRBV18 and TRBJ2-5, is NAGVMQNPRHLVRRRGQEARLRCSPMKGHSHVYWYRQLPEEGLKFMVYLQKENIIDESGMPKERFSAEFPKEGPSILRIQQVVRGDSAAYFCASSPPSFGLLEETQYFGPGTRLLVL.

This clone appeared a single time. The CDR3 loop is CASSPGQGAQYGYTF. The DNA of the CDR3 is TGTGCCAGCAGCCCCGGACAGGGGGCTCAATATGGCTACACCTTC. The J gene is TRBJ1-2, the V gene TRBV6-4; 11 nucleotides line up with TRBD1. The trim removed 6 bases at V and 5 bases at J, leaving 8 bases unmatched. The germline CDR1 and CDR2 sequences are MRHNA and SNTAGT. The CDR3 spans 15 residues.

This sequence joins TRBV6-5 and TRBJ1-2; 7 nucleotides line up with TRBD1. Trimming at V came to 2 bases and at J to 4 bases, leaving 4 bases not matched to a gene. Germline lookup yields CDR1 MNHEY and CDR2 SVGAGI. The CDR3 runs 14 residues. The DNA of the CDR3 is TGTGCCAGCAGTTACAGGGGGCTGGGCTATGGCTACACCTTC. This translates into CASSYRGLGYGYTF.

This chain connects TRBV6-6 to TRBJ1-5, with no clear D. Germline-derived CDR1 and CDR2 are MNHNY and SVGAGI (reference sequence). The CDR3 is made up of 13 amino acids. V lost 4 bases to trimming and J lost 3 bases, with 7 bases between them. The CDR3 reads CASSSGYNQPQHF. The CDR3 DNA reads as TGTGCCAGCAGTTCGGGGTACAATCAGCCCCAGCATTTT.

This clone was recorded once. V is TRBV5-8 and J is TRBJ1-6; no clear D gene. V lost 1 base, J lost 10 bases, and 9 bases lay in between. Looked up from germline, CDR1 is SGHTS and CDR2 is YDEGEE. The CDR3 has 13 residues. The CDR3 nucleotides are TGTGCCAGCAGCTTGAACGGAGAATCACCCCTCCACTTT. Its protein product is CASSLNGESPLHF.

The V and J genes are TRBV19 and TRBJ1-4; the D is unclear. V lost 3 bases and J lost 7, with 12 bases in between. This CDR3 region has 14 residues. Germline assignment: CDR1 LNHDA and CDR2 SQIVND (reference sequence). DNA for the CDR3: TGTGCCAGTAGTATTCCAGCGCCGGGTGAAAAACTGTTTTTT. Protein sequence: CASSIPAPGEKLFF.

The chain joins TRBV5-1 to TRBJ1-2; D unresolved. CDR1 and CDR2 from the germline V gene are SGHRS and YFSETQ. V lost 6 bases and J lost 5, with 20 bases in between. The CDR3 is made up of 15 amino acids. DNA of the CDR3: TGCGCCAGCACGAGCGGAGAGCTACCCTCATATGGCTACACCTTC. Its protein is CASTSGELPSYGYTF.

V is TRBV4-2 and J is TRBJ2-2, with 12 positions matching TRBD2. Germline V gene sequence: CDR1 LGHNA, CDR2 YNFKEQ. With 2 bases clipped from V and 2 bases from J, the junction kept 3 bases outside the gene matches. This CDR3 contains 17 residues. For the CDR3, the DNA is TGTGCCAGCAGCCAACTAGGACTAGCGGGAAACACCGGGGAGCTGTTTTTT. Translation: CASSQLGLAGNTGELFF.

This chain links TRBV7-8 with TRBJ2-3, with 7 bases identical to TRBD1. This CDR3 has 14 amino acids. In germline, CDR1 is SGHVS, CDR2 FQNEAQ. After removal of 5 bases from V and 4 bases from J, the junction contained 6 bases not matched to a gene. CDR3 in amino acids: CASSPDRVPDTQYF. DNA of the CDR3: TGTGCCAGCAGCCCCGACAGGGTCCCAGATACGCAGTATTTT.

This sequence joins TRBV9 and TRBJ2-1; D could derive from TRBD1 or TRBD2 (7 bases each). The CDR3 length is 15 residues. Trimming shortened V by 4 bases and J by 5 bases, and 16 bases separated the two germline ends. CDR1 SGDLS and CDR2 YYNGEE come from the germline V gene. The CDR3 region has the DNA TGTGCCAGCAGCCCTTCGGGGGGACAGAACAATGAGCAGTTCTTC. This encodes CASSPSGGQNNEQFF.

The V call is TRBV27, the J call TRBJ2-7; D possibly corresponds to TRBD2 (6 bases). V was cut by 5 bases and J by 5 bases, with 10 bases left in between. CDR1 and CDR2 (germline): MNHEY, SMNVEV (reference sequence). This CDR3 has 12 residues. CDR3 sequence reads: CASSKGGDEQYF. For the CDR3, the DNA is TGTGCCAGCAGTAAGGGCGGGGACGAGCAGTACTTC.

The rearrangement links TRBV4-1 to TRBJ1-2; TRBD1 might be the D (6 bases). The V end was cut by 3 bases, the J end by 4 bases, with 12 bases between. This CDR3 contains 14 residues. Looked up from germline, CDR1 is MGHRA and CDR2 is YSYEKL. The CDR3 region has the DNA TGCGCCAGCAGCCAGAAGGACAGCGCCTATGGCTACACCTTC. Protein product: CASSQKDSAYGYTF.

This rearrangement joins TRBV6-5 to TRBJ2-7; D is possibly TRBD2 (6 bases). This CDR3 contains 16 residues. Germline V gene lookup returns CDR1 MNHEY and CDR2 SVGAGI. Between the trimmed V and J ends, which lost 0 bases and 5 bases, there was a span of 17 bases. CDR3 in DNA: TGTGCCAGCAGTTACTCCAGAGTGGTGGGCGGGAACGAGCAGTACTTC. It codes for CASSYSRVVGGNEQYF.

In nucleotides, the CDR3 is TGTGCCAGCGACCCGGCGGGAGGCCCCTACGAGCAGTACTTC. Encoded protein: CASDPAGGPYEQYF. The V call is TRBV7-9, the J call TRBJ2-7; 8 bases align to TRBD2. Germline-derived CDR1 and CDR2 are SEHNR and FQNEAQ (reference sequence). The CDR3 contains 14 residues. The J segment lost 2 bases and the V segment lost 8 bases, leaving 8 bases of the junction unmatched.

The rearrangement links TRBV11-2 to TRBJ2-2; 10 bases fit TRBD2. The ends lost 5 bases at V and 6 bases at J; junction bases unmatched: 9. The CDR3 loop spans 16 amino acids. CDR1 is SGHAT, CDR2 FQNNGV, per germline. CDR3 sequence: CASSPWTSGQAGELFF. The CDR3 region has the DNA TGTGCCAGCAGCCCTTGGACTAGCGGTCAGGCCGGGGAGCTGTTTTTT.

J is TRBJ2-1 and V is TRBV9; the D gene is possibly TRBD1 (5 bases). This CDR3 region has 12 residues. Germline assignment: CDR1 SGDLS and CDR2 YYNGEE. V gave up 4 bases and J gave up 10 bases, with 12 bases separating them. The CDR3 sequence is CASSYDSSEQFF. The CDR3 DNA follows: TGTGCCAGCAGCTACGACAGTTCAGAGCAGTTCTTC. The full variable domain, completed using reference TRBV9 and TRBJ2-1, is DSGVTQTPKHLITATGQRVTLRCSPRSGDLSVYWYQQSLDQGLQFLIQYYNGEERAKGNILERFSAQQFPDLHSELNLSSLELGDSALYFCASSYDSSEQFFGPGTRLTVL.

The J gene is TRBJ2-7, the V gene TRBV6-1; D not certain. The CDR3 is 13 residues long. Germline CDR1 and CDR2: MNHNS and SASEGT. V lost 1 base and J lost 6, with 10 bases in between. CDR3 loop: CASSEVPRAEQYF. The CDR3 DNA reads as TGTGCCAGCAGTGAAGTCCCAAGGGCCGAGCAGTACTTC.

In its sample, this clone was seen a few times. CDR3 DNA sequence: TGTGCCAGCAGTTTCACAGGGGGATCACCCCTCCACTTT. It translates to CASSFTGGSPLHF. The V call is TRBV27, the J call TRBJ1-6; the match to TRBD1 covers 8 bases. There are 13 residues in the CDR3. Germline V CDR1 and CDR2: MNHEY, SMNVEV (reference sequence). V was pared by 3 bases and J by 10 bases, with 2 bases of the junction left unmatched.